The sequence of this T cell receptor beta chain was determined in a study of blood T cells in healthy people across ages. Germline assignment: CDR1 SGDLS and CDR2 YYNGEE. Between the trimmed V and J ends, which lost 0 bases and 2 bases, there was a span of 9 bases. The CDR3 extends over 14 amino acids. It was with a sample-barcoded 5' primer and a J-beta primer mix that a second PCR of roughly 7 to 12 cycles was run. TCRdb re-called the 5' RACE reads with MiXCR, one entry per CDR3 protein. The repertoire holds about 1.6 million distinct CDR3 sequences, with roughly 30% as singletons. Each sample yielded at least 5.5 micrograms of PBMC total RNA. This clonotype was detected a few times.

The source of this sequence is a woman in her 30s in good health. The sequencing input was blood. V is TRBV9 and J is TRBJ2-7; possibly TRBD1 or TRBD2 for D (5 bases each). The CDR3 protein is CASSVGMGAYEQYF. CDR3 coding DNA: TGTGCCAGCAGCGTAGGAATGGGGGCCTACGAGCAGTACTTC.